This T cell receptor beta chain was profiled in a study of sequential checkpoint blockade in melanoma. About the research overall: Randomization was 1:1 between first-line nivolumab→ipilimumab and ipilimumab→nivolumab. After both sequences, patients received maintenance nivolumab. TCRβ was sequenced from DNA of 90 to 95 pretreatment tumors.

Stated treatment: randomized to nivolumab then ipilimumab (arm A) or the reverse (arm B). The study, taken as a whole, reports: Response in arm A was associated with pretreatment TIL clonality.

As to this clone: Its target is not known.

Data came from immunoSEQ multiplex PCR; TCRdb stores just in-frame clones and leaves some out. The sample lists roughly 18,000 clones, 65% to 85% seen once, with under 5% in the top ten. V shed 7 bases and J shed 8 bases, with 17 bases lying between them. The CDR3 totals 14 residues. Per germline, CDR1 LNHDA and CDR2 SQIVND (reference sequence). The material sequenced was tumor tissue (inferred from file names), taken from a patient given nivolumab and ipilimumab in sequence. This rearrangement joins TRBV19 to TRBJ1-4; possibly TRBD1 for D (5 bases). This sequence was found in a human donor with melanoma. CDR3 in amino acids: CASTRVGVGEKLFF. In nucleotides, the CDR3 is TGTGCCAGTACCCGGGTGGGGGTCGGAGAAAAACTGTTTTTT.